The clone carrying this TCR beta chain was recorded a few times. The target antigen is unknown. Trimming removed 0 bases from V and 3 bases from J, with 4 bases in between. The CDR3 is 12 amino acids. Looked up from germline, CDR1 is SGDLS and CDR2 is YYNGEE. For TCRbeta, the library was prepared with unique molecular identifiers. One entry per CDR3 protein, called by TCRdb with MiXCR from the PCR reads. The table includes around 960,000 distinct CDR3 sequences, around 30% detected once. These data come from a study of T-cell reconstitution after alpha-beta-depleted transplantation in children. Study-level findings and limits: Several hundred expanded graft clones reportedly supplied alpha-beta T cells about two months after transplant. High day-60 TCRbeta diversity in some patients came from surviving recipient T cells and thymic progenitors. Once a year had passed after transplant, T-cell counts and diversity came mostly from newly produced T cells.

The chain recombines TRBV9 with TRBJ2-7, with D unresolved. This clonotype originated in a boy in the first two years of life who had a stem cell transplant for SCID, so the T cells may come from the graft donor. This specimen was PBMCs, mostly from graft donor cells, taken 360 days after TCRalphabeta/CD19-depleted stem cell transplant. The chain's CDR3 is CASSVDGYEQYF. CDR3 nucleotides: TGTGCCAGCAGCGTAGACGGCTACGAGCAGTACTTC.